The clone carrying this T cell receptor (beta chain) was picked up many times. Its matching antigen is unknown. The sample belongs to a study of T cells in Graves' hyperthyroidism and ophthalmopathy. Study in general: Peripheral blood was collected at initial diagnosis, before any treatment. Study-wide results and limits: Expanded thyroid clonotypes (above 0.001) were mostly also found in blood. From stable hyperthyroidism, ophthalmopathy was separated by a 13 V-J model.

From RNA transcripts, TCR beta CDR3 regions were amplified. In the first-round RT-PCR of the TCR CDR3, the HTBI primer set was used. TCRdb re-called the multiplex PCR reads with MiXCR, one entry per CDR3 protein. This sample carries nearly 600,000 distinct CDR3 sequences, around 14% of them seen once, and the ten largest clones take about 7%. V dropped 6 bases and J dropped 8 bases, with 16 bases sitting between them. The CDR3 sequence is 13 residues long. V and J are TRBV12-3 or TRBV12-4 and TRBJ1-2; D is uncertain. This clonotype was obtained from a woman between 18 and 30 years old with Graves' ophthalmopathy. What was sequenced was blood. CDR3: CASRPNPEDGYTF. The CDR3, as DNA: TGTGCCAGCAGACCCAACCCGGAGGACGGCTACACCTTC.